The rows below give T cell receptor beta chains drawn from one sample of a study of blood T cell repertoires in COVID-19. Sequencing used immunoSEQ multiplex PCR; TCRdb keeps in-frame clones, though not all of them. This table has 50,000 or so clones, 80% to 85% appearing once. What was sequenced was peripheral blood. The receptor source for this set is a man aged 70-80 years with acute or convalescent COVID-19. Each CDR3 is given with its conserved first and last residue. The D gene is left open where the match is weak. A row's size may be missing; if present it is once, few, many or a size class.

>TRBV11-2|TRBJ2-2|NA|NA
CASSLTYNTGELFF
TGTGCCAGCAGCTTAACTTATAACACCGGGGAGCTGTTTTTT
>TRBV11-3|TRBJ2-1|NA|once
CASSADSGGYNEQFF
TGTGCCAGCAGCGCCGACTCTGGGGGGTACAATGAGCAGTTCTTC
>TRBV5-6|TRBJ2-2|TRBD2|NA
CASSLVPGGWTGELFF
TGTGCCAGCAGCTTGGTCCCGGGAGGGTGGACCGGGGAGCTGTTTTTT
>TRBV6-6|TRBJ2-3|NA|NA
CASSQGQFAGTDTQYF
TGTGCCAGCAGTCAAGGACAGTTCGCTGGCACAGATACGCAGTATTTT
>TRBV3-1/TRBV3-2|TRBJ2-2|NA|NA
CASSSSGGELFF
TGTGCCAGCAGCTCTTCAGGCGGGGAGCTGTTTTTT
>TRBV28|TRBJ1-3|NA|NA
CATEEVNTIYF
TGTGCCACCGAGGAAGTAAACACCATATATTTT
>TRBV30|TRBJ1-6|TRBD1|once
CAWTADRRGSPLHF
TGTGCCTGGACCGCGGACAGGAGAGGTTCACCCCTCCACTTT
>TRBV18|TRBJ1-3|NA|NA
CASSPPGDTIYF
TGTGCCAGCTCACCCCCCGGGGACACCATATATTTT
>TRBV11-1|TRBJ2-5|NA|NA
CASSPLVGGRETQYF
TGTGCCAGCAGCCCCCTAGTTGGTGGTCGAGAGACCCAGTACTTC
>TRBV28|TRBJ2-1|NA|few
CAITQAAPDDEQFF
TGTGCCATCACCCAGGCTGCGCCCGACGATGAGCAGTTCTTC
>TRBV7-8|TRBJ1-6|TRBD1|NA
CASSIGQGASLSSYNSPLHF
TGTGCCAGCAGCATCGGACAGGGGGCAAGTCTCAGCTCCTATAATTCACCCCTCCACTTT
>TRBV9|TRBJ1-3|TRBD1|NA
CASSVEVQGGGNTIYF
TGTGCCAGCAGCGTAGAAGTACAGGGGGGAGGAAACACCATATATTTT
>TRBV11-2|TRBJ2-3|TRBD2|NA
CASSSPSGARTDTQYF
TGTGCCAGCAGCTCCCCTAGCGGGGCGCGCACAGATACGCAGTATTTT
>TRBV28|TRBJ1-5|TRBD1|few
CASRSPGRDSQNQPQHF
TGTGCCAGCCGCTCCCCTGGGCGGGACAGCCAAAATCAGCCCCAGCATTTT
>TRBV25-1|TRBJ1-1|TRBD1|NA
CASSSLRGSEAFF
TGTGCCAGCAGTAGCCTCAGGGGGAGTGAAGCTTTCTTT
>TRBV6-2/TRBV6-3|TRBJ2-5|TRBD1|NA
CASSRQGSVETQYF
TGTGCCAGCAGTCGACAGGGATCGGTAGAGACCCAGTACTTC
>TRBV19|TRBJ2-1|TRBD2|NA
CASSFSGSRDNEQFF
TGTGCCAGTAGCTTCAGCGGGAGCCGTGACAATGAGCAGTTCTTC
>TRBV6-5|TRBJ1-5|NA|NA
CATSGTIDQPQHF
TGTGCCACCAGCGGGACAATTGATCAGCCCCAGCATTTT